The next 19 T cell receptor beta chains were all read from a single sample in a study of identical twins. TCRdb called the 5' RACE reads again in MiXCR, with one record for every CDR3 protein. The sample comprises around 250,000 distinct CDR3 sequences, about 13% of which are singletons, and roughly 4% rests with the top ten. These same records also appear under a second study, on yellow fever vaccine responses in identical twins.

Source material: memory (CD45RO+) T cells sorted from blood. The receptors derive from a woman in her late teens or twenties in good health.

This chain uses TRBV7-9 with TRBJ2-7; TRBD2 matches at 8 bases. Germline V gene lookup returns CDR1 SEHNR and CDR2 FQNEAQ (reference sequence). The CDR3 length is 12 residues. V was pared by 5 bases and J by 7 bases, with 4 bases of the junction left unmatched. CDR3 DNA: TGTGCCAGCAGCAACCGGGGGGGGGAGCAGTACTTC. Translating it yields CASSNRGGEQYF. Variable domain in full (rest from reference TRBV7-9 and TRBJ2-7): DTGVSQNPRHKITKRGQNVTFRCDPISEHNRLYWYRQTLGQGPEFLTYFQNEAQLEKSRLLSDRFSAERPKGSFSTLEIQRTEQGDSAMYLCASSNRGGEQYFGPGTRLTVT.

This clonotype was picked up many times. V gene TRBV25-1 combines with J gene TRBJ2-1; D uncertain. Trimming shortened V by 1 base and J by 6 bases, and 13 bases separated the two germline ends. CDR3 length: 15 residues. Germline-derived CDR1 and CDR2 are MGHDK and SYGVNS. The CDR3 protein is CASSESPGQSNEQFF. As DNA, the CDR3 is TGTGCCAGCAGTGAATCCCCCGGGCAGAGCAATGAGCAGTTCTTC.

This rearrangement joins TRBV3-1 to TRBJ1-1; no clear D gene. The CDR3 is 12 residues long. Looked up from germline, CDR1 is LGHDT and CDR2 is YNNKEL (reference sequence). Trimming removed 1 base from V and 5 bases from J, with 5 bases in between. The CDR3: CASSQGSTEAFF. The CDR3 region has the DNA TGTGCCAGCAGCCAAGGGAGTACTGAAGCTTTCTTT.

This clonotype occurred a few times. The chain links TRBV5-1 to TRBJ2-2; 7 nucleotides agree with TRBD2. The V and J ends lost 0 bases and 4 bases, in that order; junction bases with no gene match: 0. In germline, CDR1 is SGHRS, CDR2 YFSETQ. The length of the CDR3 is 14 residues. The CDR3 bases are TGCGCCAGCAGCTTGGCGGGGGGCACCGGGGAGCTGTTTTTT. Its translation is CASSLAGGTGELFF.

This clonotype appeared many times. CDR3 DNA sequence: TGTGCCAGCAGTATCCTTACAGGAACTTATGGCTACACCTTC. Encoded protein: CASSILTGTYGYTF. J is TRBJ1-2 and V is TRBV12-3 or TRBV12-4; tentatively, D is TRBD1 (5 bases). V was cut by 5 bases and J by 5 bases, with 15 bases left in between. The CDR3 has 14 amino acids.

In its sample, this clonotype was seen a few times. The V and J genes are TRBV24-1 and TRBJ2-1; 7 positions match TRBD1. The V and J ends lost 3 bases and 1 base, in that order; junction bases with no gene match: 2. Looked up from germline, CDR1 is KGHDR and CDR2 is SFDVKD. The CDR3 is made up of 15 amino acids. The DNA of the CDR3 is TGTGCCACCAGTGATCCGGGACAGTCCTACAATGAGCAGTTCTTC. Residues: CATSDPGQSYNEQFF.

This clonotype was seen a few times. The chain joins TRBV10-3 to TRBJ2-3; no clear D gene. Trimming cost V 6 bases and J 2 bases, with 12 bases left between them. Germline CDR1 is ENHRY and CDR2 is SYGVKD. CDR3 size: 14 residues. CDR3 amino acids: CAIRRAGHTDTQYF. The CDR3 region has the DNA TGTGCCATCAGAAGGGCCGGGCACACAGATACGCAGTATTTT.

This clonotype appeared a few times. V usage is TRBV12-3 or TRBV12-4 and J usage is TRBJ2-1; 9 nucleotides line up with TRBD2. This CDR3 comprises 14 residues. The trim removed 7 bases at V and 5 bases at J, leaving 6 bases unmatched. The CDR3 DNA reads as TGTGCCAGCACTCCTAGCGGGGTTGACAATGAGCAGTTCTTC. This codes for CASTPSGVDNEQFF.

This clonotype turned up a few times. The CDR3 bases are TGTGCCAGCAGTTACTCGAGGGGGGGAGTAGCGGGAGGGCCGAACTACAATGAGCAGTTCTTC. Its translation: CASSYSRGGVAGGPNYNEQFF. The J gene is TRBJ2-1, the V gene TRBV6-2 or TRBV6-3; TRBD2 aligns across 11 bases. Germline assignment: CDR1 MNHEY and CDR2 SVGEGT. V shed 0 bases, J shed 3 bases, and the junction held 16 bases outside the gene matches. The CDR3 contains 21 residues.

The sample holds many counts of this clonotype. V is TRBV6-1 and J is TRBJ1-2; D is unclear. The germline V gene encodes CDR1 MNHNS and CDR2 SASEGT. Trimming pared 6 bases from V and 2 bases from J, leaving 16 bases between. This CDR3 is 15 amino acids long. CDR3 DNA: TGTGCCAGCAGGGGGTTCGCTCCGGGGAACTATGGCTACACCTTC. Translation gives CASRGFAPGNYGYTF.

This clonotype was seen a few times. This chain connects TRBV19 to TRBJ2-1; D possibly corresponds to TRBD2 (6 bases). CDR3 size: 15 residues. The germline V gene has CDR1 LNHDA and CDR2 SQIVND (reference sequence). The V end lost 6 bases, the J end lost 6 bases, and 18 bases lay between the germline ends. This chain's CDR3 is CASSLRTGTLNEQFF. The CDR3 region has the DNA TGTGCCAGTAGCTTACGAACCGGGACTCTCAATGAGCAGTTCTTC.

This clonotype was seen only a few times. This rearrangement joins TRBV5-1 to TRBJ2-3; the D is unclear. V was pared by 2 bases and J by 2 bases, with 9 bases between. The germline gives CDR1 SGHRS, CDR2 YFSETQ. The CDR3 consists of 14 residues. The CDR3 loop reads CASSLDASTDTQYF. In DNA, the CDR3 is TGCGCCAGCAGCTTAGATGCTTCCACAGATACGCAGTATTTT.

The rearrangement links TRBV19 to TRBJ1-1, with TRBD1 matching 7 bases. V was clipped by 5 bases and J by 1 base; unmatched bases: 4. This CDR3 region has 14 residues. Germline V gives CDR1 LNHDA, CDR2 SQIVND (reference sequence). The chain's CDR3 is CASSWGQTNTEAFF. The DNA for the CDR3 is TGTGCCAGTAGTTGGGGACAGACGAACACTGAAGCTTTCTTT.

V usage is TRBV20-1 and J usage is TRBJ2-5; 9 positions agree with TRBD1. Germline CDR1 DFQATT, CDR2 SNEGSKA (reference sequence). This CDR3 comprises 15 residues. The ends lost 2 bases at V and 5 bases at J; junction bases unmatched: 9. The CDR3 region is CSARTQQGAEETQYF. CDR3 DNA: TGCAGTGCTAGAACGCAACAGGGGGCGGAGGAGACCCAGTACTTC.

The chain carries TRBV7-9 and TRBJ2-4; D could derive from TRBD1 or TRBD2 (5 bases each). Germline values: CDR1 SEHNR, CDR2 FQNEAQ (reference sequence). V dropped 5 bases and J dropped 9 bases, with 14 bases sitting between them. CDR3 length: 13 amino acids. Here the CDR3 reads CASSRGGAGIQYF. CDR3 DNA: TGTGCCAGCAGCCGCGGTGGGGCGGGCATTCAGTACTTC.

This clonotype was observed a few times. This rearrangement joins TRBV21-1 to TRBJ1-2; TRBD1, the table's D call, was not compared with the DNA. TRBV21-1 has pseudogene status. The CDR3 loop spans 15 amino acids. CDR3 sequence: CASLSQAAANDGYTF. The CDR3 DNA sequence: TGTGCCAGCCTTTCACAGGCGGCGGCGAATGATGGCTACACCTTC.

This clonotype was recorded many times. The genes are TRBV20-1 and TRBJ1-1, with 8 bases fitting TRBD1. V was clipped by 0 bases and J by 4 bases; unmatched bases: 1. Germline loops: CDR1 DFQATT, CDR2 SNEGSKA (reference sequence). The CDR3 has 13 amino acids. Here the CDR3 reads CSARDTGGTEAFF. DNA of the CDR3: TGCAGTGCTAGAGATACAGGGGGCACTGAAGCTTTCTTT.

In its sample, this clonotype was seen many times. The chain is built from TRBV5-1 and TRBJ2-7; TRBD1 agrees at 9 bases. Germline assignment: CDR1 SGHRS and CDR2 YFSETQ. The CDR3 has 15 amino acids. V was pared by 7 bases and J by 3 bases, with 11 bases of the junction left unmatched. CDR3 sequence reads: CASRIGQGSFYEQYF. The CDR3 nucleotides read TGCGCCAGCCGTATCGGACAGGGGTCGTTCTACGAGCAGTACTTC.

CDR3 DNA: TGCAGCGTTCATAAGCGGGTAACAGATACGCAGTATTTT. Translated: CSVHKRVTDTQYF. The chain employs TRBV29-1 and TRBJ2-3, with D possibly TRBD2 on 6 matching bases. Germline assignment: CDR1 SQVTM and CDR2 ANQGSEA. The CDR3 consists of 13 residues. V was pared by 5 bases and J by 3 bases, with 12 bases between.